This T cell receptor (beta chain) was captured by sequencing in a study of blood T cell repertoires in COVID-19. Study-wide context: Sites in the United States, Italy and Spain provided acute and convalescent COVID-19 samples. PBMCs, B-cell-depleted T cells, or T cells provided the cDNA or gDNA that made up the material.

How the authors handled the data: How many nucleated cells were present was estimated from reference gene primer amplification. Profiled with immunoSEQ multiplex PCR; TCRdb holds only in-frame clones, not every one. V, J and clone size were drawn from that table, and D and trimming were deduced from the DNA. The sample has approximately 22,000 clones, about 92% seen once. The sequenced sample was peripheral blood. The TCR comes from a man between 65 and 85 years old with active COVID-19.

The CDR3 DNA reads as TGTGCCAGCAGCTTAGGGTTTAGCGATGATAATGAGCAGTTCTTC. Protein: CASSLGFSDDNEQFF. This chain links TRBV7-9 with TRBJ2-1, with D perhaps matching TRBD2 (5 bases). V dropped 1 base and J dropped 7 bases, with 14 bases sitting between them. The CDR3 has 15 residues. Germline CDR1 and CDR2: SEHNR and FQNEAQ (reference sequence).